These T cell receptor beta chains were read from a single sample in a study of T cell responses to AZD1222 COVID-19 vaccine. Profiled with immunoSEQ multiplex PCR; TCRdb holds only in-frame clones, not every one. Of roughly 120,000 clones in the sample, 87% were seen once. Specimen: peripheral blood, collected on day 0 of AZD1222 vaccination. Source of these receptors: an adult in good health. CDR3s include the opening cysteine and the closing phenylalanine or tryptophan. The D gene is left open where the match is weak. Expanded clones are given a class, and other clones once, few, many or no size at all.

abundance	j_gene	d_gene	v_gene	CDR3nt	CDR3aa
few	TRBJ1-6	-	TRBV15	TGTGCCACCCAACGCTCCTATAATTCACCCCTCCACTTT	CATQRSYNSPLHF
-	TRBJ1-4	-	TRBV6-6	TGTGCCAGCAGTTACGTGAAGCTTGGTACTAATGAAAAACTGTTTTTT	CASSYVKLGTNEKLFF
few	TRBJ2-2	TRBD2	TRBV9	TGTGCCAGCAGCGCCTCACTAGCGGGATCGAACACCGGGGAGCTGTTTTTT	CASSASLAGSNTGELFF
-	TRBJ2-7	-	TRBV13	TGTGCCAGCTCTAGCGAGAATGGTGTTTACGAGCAGTACTTC	CASSSENGVYEQYF
-	TRBJ2-7	TRBD1	TRBV5-4	TGTGCCAGCAGCTTGGCCTTTGGGACAGGCATCCACGAGCAGTACTTC	CASSLAFGTGIHEQYF
-	TRBJ1-2	-	TRBV6-4	TGTGCCAGCAGTTTGTCCGTGGCAGCTAACTATGGCTACACCTTC	CASSLSVAANYGYTF
once	TRBJ2-7	-	TRBV4-1	TGCGCCAGCAGCCAAGCCACCCGGAGCGTCTACGAGCAGTACTTC	CASSQATRSVYEQYF
-	TRBJ2-7	TRBD2	TRBV5-1	TGCGCCAGCAGCTCAGGGACTAGCGGGGGGGCAGGCTACGAGCAGTACTTC	CASSSGTSGGAGYEQYF
-	TRBJ2-7	-	TRBV5-4	TGTGCCAGCAGCTTGGCCTTTGCAGGCCGAAGCTCCTACGAGCAGTACTTC	CASSLAFAGRSSYEQYF
-	TRBJ2-7	-	TRBV12-3/TRBV12-4	TGTGCCAGCAGTTCCGCCTCCCCCGAGCAGTACTTC	CASSSASPEQYF
-	TRBJ1-5	-	TRBV12-5	TGTGCAGGGACCTATCAGCCCCAGCATTTT	CAGTYQPQHF
-	TRBJ1-1	-	TRBV27	TGTGCCGGCAGTCCCCTGGGGCTTGGGAACACTGAAGCTTTCTTT	CAGSPLGLGNTEAFF
-	TRBJ2-3	-	TRBV28	TGTGCCAGCAGTCACAGGAGAGAAAGCACAGATACGCAGTATTTT	CASSHRRESTDTQYF
-	TRBJ1-4	TRBD1	TRBV19	TGTGCCAGTAGTCCCCGGGACAGGGGCAGGGCTGAAAAACTGTTTTTT	CASSPRDRGRAEKLFF
once	TRBJ2-1	-	TRBV4-2	TGTGCCAGCAGCCACTATTATGAGCAGTTCTTC	CASSHYYEQFF